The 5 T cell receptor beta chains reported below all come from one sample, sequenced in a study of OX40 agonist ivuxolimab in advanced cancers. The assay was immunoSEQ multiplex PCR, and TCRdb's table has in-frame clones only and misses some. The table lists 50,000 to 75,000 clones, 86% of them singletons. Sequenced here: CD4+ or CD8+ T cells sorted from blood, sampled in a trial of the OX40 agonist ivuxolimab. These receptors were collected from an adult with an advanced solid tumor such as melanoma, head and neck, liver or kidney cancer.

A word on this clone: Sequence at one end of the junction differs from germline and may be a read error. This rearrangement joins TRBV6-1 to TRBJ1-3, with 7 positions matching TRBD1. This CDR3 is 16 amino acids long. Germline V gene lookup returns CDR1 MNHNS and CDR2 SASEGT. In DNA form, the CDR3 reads TGTGCCAGCAGTGAACGTAGAGGGGGCTCTAGAAACACCATATATTTT. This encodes CASSERRGGSRNTIYF.

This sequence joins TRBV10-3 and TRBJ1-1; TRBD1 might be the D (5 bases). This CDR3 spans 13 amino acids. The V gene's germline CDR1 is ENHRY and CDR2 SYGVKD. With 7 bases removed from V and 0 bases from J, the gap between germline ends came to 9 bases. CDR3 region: CAIKGAMNTEAFF. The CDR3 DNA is TGTGCCATCAAAGGGGCAATGAACACTGAAGCTTTCTTT.

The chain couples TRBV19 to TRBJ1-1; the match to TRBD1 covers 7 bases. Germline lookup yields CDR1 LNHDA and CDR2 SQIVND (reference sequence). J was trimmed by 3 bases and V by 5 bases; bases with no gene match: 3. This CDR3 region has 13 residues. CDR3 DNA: TGTGCCAGTAGTGGACAGGTCGACACTGAAGCTTTCTTT. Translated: CASSGQVDTEAFF.

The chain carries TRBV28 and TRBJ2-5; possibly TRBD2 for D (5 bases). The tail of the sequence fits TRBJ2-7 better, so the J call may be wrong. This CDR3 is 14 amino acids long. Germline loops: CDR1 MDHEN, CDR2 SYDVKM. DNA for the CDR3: TGTGCCAGCAGCCGGGCGGGCTCTTCCTACGAGCAGTACTTC. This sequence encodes CASSRAGSSYEQYF.

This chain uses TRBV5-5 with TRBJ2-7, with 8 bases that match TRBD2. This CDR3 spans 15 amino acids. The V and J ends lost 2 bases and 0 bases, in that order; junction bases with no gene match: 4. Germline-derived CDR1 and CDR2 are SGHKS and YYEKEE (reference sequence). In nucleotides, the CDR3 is TGTGCCAGCAGCTTCGGGGGGGTGACCTCCTACGAGCAGTACTTC. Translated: CASSFGGVTSYEQYF.